This T cell receptor (beta chain) was observed in a study of low-dose radiotherapy and immunotherapy resistance in tumors. The CDR3 sequence is 12 residues long. From germline, CDR1 is KGHDR and CDR2 SFDVKD. Trimming shortened V by 3 bases and J by 8 bases, and 10 bases separated the two germline ends. Priming of first-strand cDNA relied on TRAV- and TRBV-specific primers (covering alpha and beta chains). It was with a constant-region primer and a V-primer adapter that TCRs were amplified over approximately 18 PCR cycles. TCRdb re-analysed the reads in MiXCR, keeping a single row per CDR3 protein. The data hold about 60,000 distinct CDR3 sequences, with roughly 24% observed a single time. Sample time point: before trial treatment.

The V call is TRBV24-1, the J call TRBJ2-7; no clear D. The sequencing used PBMCs, collected before treatment. The source of this sequence is a male donor with prostate cancer. CDR3 sequence: CATSDPSRKQYF. The DNA of the CDR3 is TGTGCCACCAGTGATCCCAGCCGGAAGCAGTACTTC.